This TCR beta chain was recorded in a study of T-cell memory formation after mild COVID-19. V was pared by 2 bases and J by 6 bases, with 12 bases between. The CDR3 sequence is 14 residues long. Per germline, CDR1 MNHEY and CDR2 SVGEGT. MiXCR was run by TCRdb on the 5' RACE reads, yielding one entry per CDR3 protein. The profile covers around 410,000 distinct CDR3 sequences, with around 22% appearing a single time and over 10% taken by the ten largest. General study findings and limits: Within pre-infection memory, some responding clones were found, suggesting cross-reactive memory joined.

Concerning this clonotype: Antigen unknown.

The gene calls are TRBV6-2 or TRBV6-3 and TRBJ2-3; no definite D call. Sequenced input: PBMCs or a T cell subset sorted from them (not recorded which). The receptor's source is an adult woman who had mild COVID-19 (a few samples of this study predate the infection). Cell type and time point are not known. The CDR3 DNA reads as TGTGCCAGCAGTTACATCATCTGGCGGGATACGCAGTATTTT. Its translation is CASSYIIWRDTQYF.